This T cell receptor beta chain was captured by sequencing in a study of cytomegalovirus exposure and HLA in healthy donors. Note on this clone: The antigen is undetermined.

The study's findings and limits: Some TCR beta chains (about 180 of them) were listed as cytomegalovirus-associated.

Libraries were prepared by immunoSEQ multiplex PCR; TCRdb keeps only in-frame clonotypes and omits some of them. The sample includes more than 300,000 clones, about nine tenths of them seen just once. There are 14 residues in the CDR3. The V segment lost 0 bases and the J segment 6 bases; nucleotides outside the gene matches: 3. CDR1 and CDR2 from the germline V gene are SGHRS and YFSETQ. The chain links TRBV5-1 to TRBJ2-7, with TRBD2 matching over 10 bases. The receptor's source is a woman aged 18-30 years in good health and CMV-seronegative. Sequencing was performed on PBMCs. CDR3 amino acids: CASSLEAGGPEQYF. The CDR3 DNA follows: TGCGCCAGCAGCTTGGAAGCGGGAGGGCCCGAGCAGTACTTC.